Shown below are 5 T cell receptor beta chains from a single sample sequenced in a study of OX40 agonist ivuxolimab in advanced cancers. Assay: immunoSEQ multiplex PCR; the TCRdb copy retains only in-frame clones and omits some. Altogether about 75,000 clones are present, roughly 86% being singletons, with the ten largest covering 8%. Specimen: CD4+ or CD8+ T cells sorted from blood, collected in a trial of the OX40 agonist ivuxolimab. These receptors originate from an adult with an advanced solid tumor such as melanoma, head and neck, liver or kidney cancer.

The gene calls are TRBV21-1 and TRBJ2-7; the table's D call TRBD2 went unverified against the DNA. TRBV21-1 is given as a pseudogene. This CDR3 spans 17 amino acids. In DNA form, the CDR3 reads TGTGCCAGCAGCAAAGTTACGGGACTAGCGGGAAGAAACGAGCAGTACTTC. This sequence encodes CASSKVTGLAGRNEQYF.

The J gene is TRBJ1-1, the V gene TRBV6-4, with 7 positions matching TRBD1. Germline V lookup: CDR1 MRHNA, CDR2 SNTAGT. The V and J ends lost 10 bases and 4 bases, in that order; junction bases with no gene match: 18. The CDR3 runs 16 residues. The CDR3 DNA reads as TGTGCCAACAGAGCCAATTTCGGACAGGCGTGCACTGAAGCTTTCTTT. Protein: CANRANFGQACTEAFF.

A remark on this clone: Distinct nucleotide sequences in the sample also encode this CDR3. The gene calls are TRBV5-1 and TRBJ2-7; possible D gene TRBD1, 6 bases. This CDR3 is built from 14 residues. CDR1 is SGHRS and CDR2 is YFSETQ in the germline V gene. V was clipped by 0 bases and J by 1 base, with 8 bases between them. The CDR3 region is CASSLVGASYEQYF. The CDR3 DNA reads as TGCGCCAGCAGCTTGGTGGGGGCTTCCTACGAGCAGTACTTC. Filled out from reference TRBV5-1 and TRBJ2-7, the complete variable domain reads KAGVTQTPRYLIKTRGQQVTLSCSPISGHRSVSWYQQTPGQGLQFLFEYFSETQRNKGNFPGRFSGRQFSNSRSEMNVSTLELGDSALYLCASSLVGASYEQYFGPGTRLTVT.

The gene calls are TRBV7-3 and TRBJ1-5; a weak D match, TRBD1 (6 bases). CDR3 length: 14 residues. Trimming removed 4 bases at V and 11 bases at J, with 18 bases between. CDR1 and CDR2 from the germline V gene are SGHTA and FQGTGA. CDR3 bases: TGTGCCAGCAGCTCAGACAGGCTTTTATCAGCCCAGCATTTT. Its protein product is CASSSDRLLSAQHF.

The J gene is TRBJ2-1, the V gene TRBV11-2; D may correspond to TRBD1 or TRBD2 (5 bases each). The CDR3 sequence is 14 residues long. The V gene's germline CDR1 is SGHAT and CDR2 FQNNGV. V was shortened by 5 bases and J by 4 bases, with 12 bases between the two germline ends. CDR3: CASSTRDQYNEQFF. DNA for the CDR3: TGTGCCAGCAGCACCCGGGACCAATACAATGAGCAGTTCTTC.